This TCR beta chain was found in a study of T-cell memory formation after mild COVID-19. Whole-study context: Clustering of TCRs was largely donor specific.

This clonotype was found a few times. The CDR3 is 14 residues long. The junction had 8 bases not matched to a gene; V was cut back by 6 bases and J by 3 bases. Germline CDR1 WNHNN, CDR2 SYGVQD (reference sequence). Constant-segment primers served in 5'RACE that generated TCR alpha and TCR beta cDNA libraries bearing sample barcodes and UMIs. TCRdb re-derived calls from the 5' RACE reads in MiXCR, one entry per CDR3 protein. The sample includes some 150,000 distinct CDR3 sequences, over 15% of them seen just once. The TCR was taken from an adult woman who had mild COVID-19 (a few samples of this study predate the infection). Cell type and time point are not known. Specimen: PBMCs or a T cell subset sorted from them (not recorded which). The V gene is TRBV10-1, the J gene TRBJ2-7, with 7 positions matching TRBD1. Here the CDR3 DNA reads TGCGCCAGCAGAAGACAGGGACCCTTCTACGAGCAGTACTTC. This translates into CASRRQGPFYEQYF.